A single TCR beta chain is shown here with its context. Under the authors' procedure: Reference gene primer amplification in the assay estimated nucleated cell counts. This table comes from immunoSEQ multiplex PCR, and its TCRdb copy is limited to in-frame clones, with some not included. V and J calls plus clone size are reproduced from that table; the DNA served to infer D and trimming. The repertoire holds about 70,000 clones, about 81% seen once, with more than 15% in the top ten. These data belong to a study of blood T cell repertoires in COVID-19. Overall study context: The United States, Italy and Spain provided the acute and convalescent COVID-19 samples. Nucleic acid was either cDNA or gDNA, and it came from T cells, B-cell-depleted T cells, or PBMCs.

The CDR3 runs 18 residues. The germline CDR1 and CDR2 sequences are LNHNV and YYDKDF (reference sequence). The junction had 11 bases not matched to a gene; V was cut back by 0 bases and J by 8 bases. The receptor's source is an elderly man with acute or convalescent COVID-19. The V gene is TRBV15, the J gene TRBJ2-3, with 13 bases matching TRBD2. Sequences were obtained from peripheral blood. The CDR3 loop is CATSREAILAGGRGTQYF. The DNA of the CDR3 is TGTGCCACCAGCAGAGAGGCCATACTAGCGGGGGGGCGCGGTACGCAGTATTTT.